This T cell receptor beta chain was sequenced for a study of Ad26.COV2.S vaccination and SARS-CoV-2 variants. Study summary: Into the muscle, Ad26.COV2.S was dosed once or twice, 56 days apart.

Profiled with immunoSEQ multiplex PCR; TCRdb holds only in-frame clones, not every one. Of 200,000 to 250,000 clones in the sample, 88% are singletons; the top ten hold around 11%. The CDR3 has 15 amino acids. CDR1 and CDR2 (germline): LGHNA, YSLEER. V lost 0 bases to trimming and J lost 2 bases, with 10 bases between them. Documented treatment: approximately 18 received Ad26.COV2.S at low or high dose, single or two shots; a few received placebo; per-sample allocation not given. Specimens were obtained on day 63 following the first vaccine or placebo injection. This clone appeared a few times. The chain recombines TRBV4-3 with TRBJ1-2; TRBD1 might be the D (5 bases). Sequenced material: peripheral blood, taken in a trial of Ad26.COV2.S vaccine versus placebo. This TCR was sampled from a person between 18 and 65 years old who received the Ad26.COV2.S COVID-19 vaccine or a placebo. The CDR3 sequence is CASSQERGNNYGYTF. The CDR3 coding sequence is TGCGCCAGCAGCCAAGAACGGGGGAACAACTATGGCTACACCTTC.